Following are 18 T cell receptor beta chains from one sample sequenced in a study of technical replicates of blood from a handful of donors. TCRdb's copy holds only in-frame clones and misses some; the assay was immunoSEQ multiplex PCR. The sample holds around 63,000 clones, roughly 92% seen once. The sequenced sample was PBMCs. Receptors originate from a human donor in good health. Some clones in this sample may be carry-over from other donors' samples.

In the case of this clone: A read error may produce the germline difference seen at one junction end. V is TRBV15 and J is TRBJ2-3; D is perhaps TRBD2 (5 bases). Germline values: CDR1 LNHNV, CDR2 YYDKDF (reference sequence). The CDR3 is 15 residues long. CDR3 sequence reads: CATRRGGFSADTQYF. The CDR3, as DNA: TGTGCCACCAGGAGAGGTGGATTTAGCGCAGATACGCAGTATTTT.

This chain uses TRBV13 with TRBJ2-3, with a weak D call TRBD2 (6 bases). The CDR3 covers 17 residues. Trimming removed 5 bases at V and 1 base at J, with 19 bases between. CDR1 and CDR2 (germline): PRHDT, FYEKMQ (reference sequence). CDR3 region: CASSLIWAGSGTDTQYF. The CDR3 coding sequence is TGTGCCAGCAGCCTCATATGGGCGGGATCTGGCACAGATACGCAGTATTTT. The full variable domain, rest sourced from reference TRBV13 and TRBJ2-3, is AAGVIQSPRHLIKEKRETATLKCYPIPRHDTVYWYQQGPGQDPQFLISFYEKMQSDKGSIPDRFSAQQFSDYHSELNMSSLELGDSALYFCASSLIWAGSGTDTQYFGPGTRLTVL.

V gene TRBV5-4 combines with J gene TRBJ2-5; D possibly corresponds to TRBD2 (5 bases). Germline loops: CDR1 SGHNT, CDR2 YYREEE (reference sequence). The CDR3 consists of 14 residues. V was cut by 2 bases and J by 5 bases, with 13 bases left in between. The CDR3 DNA sequence: TGTGCCAGCAGCTTCCGGACTCCTGGGGAGACCCAGTACTTC. Translating gives CASSFRTPGETQYF.

The V and J genes are TRBV19 and TRBJ1-2, with D possibly matching TRBD1 (6 bases). V was clipped by 4 bases and J by 1 base, with 13 bases between them. The CDR3 length is 15 residues. The germline V gene has CDR1 LNHDA and CDR2 SQIVND (reference sequence). The chain's CDR3 is CASSTDSWFNYGYTF. CDR3 bases: TGTGCCAGTAGTACGGACAGTTGGTTTAACTATGGCTACACCTTC. The full variable domain, its missing parts supplied by reference TRBV19 and TRBJ1-2, is DGGITQSPKYLFRKEGQNVTLSCEQNLNHDAMYWYRQDPGQGLRLIYYSQIVNDFQKGDIAEGYSVSREKKESFPLTVTSAQKNPTAFYLCASSTDSWFNYGYTFGSGTRLTVV.

The chain employs TRBV1 and TRBJ2-4; TRBD2 is the table's D call and was not checked against the DNA. TRBV1 is given as a pseudogene. The CDR3 sequence is 19 residues long. Here the CDR3 DNA reads TGCACCAGCAGCCATAAGGGGACTAGCGGGCACACTCGGGGTAACATTCAGTACTTC. Translation gives CTSSHKGTSGHTRGNIQYF.

The V call is TRBV6-5, the J call TRBJ1-5; a possible D gene is TRBD1 (5 bases). In germline, CDR1 is MNHEY, CDR2 SVGAGI. This CDR3 is built from 13 residues. Trimming shortened V by 6 bases and J by 3 bases, and 9 bases separated the two germline ends. The CDR3 loop is CASSGTYNQPQHF. DNA of the CDR3: TGTGCCAGCAGCGGGACTTACAATCAGCCCCAGCATTTT.

The chain employs TRBV5-1 and TRBJ2-3, with TRBD2 matching 11 bases. There are 15 residues in the CDR3. The V and J ends lost 6 bases and 5 bases, in that order; junction bases with no gene match: 8. Per the germline V gene, CDR1 is SGHRS and CDR2 is YFSETQ. The CDR3 coding sequence is TGCGCCAGCACCCTTCTAGCGGGAGGTGGAGATACGCAGTATTTT. Its protein product is CASTLLAGGGDTQYF.

V and J are TRBV7-8 and TRBJ1-2, with D perhaps TRBD1 (5 bases). This CDR3 comprises 16 residues. Germline-derived CDR1 and CDR2 are SGHVS and FQNEAQ. Deletions cut 1 base from V and 4 bases from J, with 16 bases between. The CDR3, as DNA: TGTGCCAGCAGCTTAGTCTATGGCCGGGGGGGCTATGGCTACACCTTC. Translated, it gives CASSLVYGRGGYGYTF.

The rearrangement joins TRBV7-3 to TRBJ2-2; 7 bases fit TRBD2. The germline gives CDR1 SGHTA, CDR2 FQGTGA. The CDR3 totals 19 residues. Losses at the gene ends were 1 base for V and 1 base for J; bases not matched to a gene: 12. This CDR3 reads CASSLNGGSMRGNTGELFF. CDR3 DNA sequence: TGTGCCAGCAGCTTAAATGGCGGGAGTATGAGGGGGAACACCGGGGAGCTGTTTTTT. The full variable domain, in which reference TRBV7-3 and TRBJ2-2 provide the parts outside the CDR3, is GAGVSQTPSNKVTEKGKYVELRCDPISGHTALYWYRQSLGQGPEFLIYFQGTGAADDSGLPNDRFFAVRPEGSVSTLKIQRTERGDSAVYLCASSLNGGSMRGNTGELFFGEGSRLTVL.

V gene TRBV5-1 combines with J gene TRBJ2-5, with 9 bases aligning to TRBD1. CDR3 length: 15 amino acids. V gave up 3 bases and J gave up 5 bases; unmatched junction bases: 8. CDR1 and CDR2 from the germline V gene are SGHRS and YFSETQ. The CDR3 sequence is CASSSGQGTVETQYF. The CDR3, as DNA: TGCGCCAGCAGCTCAGGACAGGGGACAGTGGAGACCCAGTACTTC.

This sequence joins TRBV2 and TRBJ1-2; 7 nucleotides match TRBD1. Germline loops: CDR1 SNHLY, CDR2 FYNNEI. The CDR3 contains 15 residues. Trimming cost V 7 bases and J 8 bases; bases outside gene matches: 16. The CDR3 protein is CASMEGAGGSGGYTF. In DNA, the CDR3 is TGTGCCAGCATGGAGGGGGCAGGGGGAAGCGGGGGCTACACCTTC.

The chain couples TRBV4-1 to TRBJ1-2; TRBD1 matches at 7 bases. In germline, CDR1 is MGHRA, CDR2 YSYEKL. V shed 5 bases and J 1 base; nucleotides not matched to a gene: 7. The CDR3 contains 15 residues. CDR3 DNA: TGCGCCAGCAGCTTACGACAGGGCCTTAACTATGGCTACACCTTC. It encodes CASSLRQGLNYGYTF.

This clone showed up just a few times. This rearrangement joins TRBV7-9 to TRBJ1-1; TRBD1 might be the D (5 bases). This CDR3 is 15 amino acids long. The germline V and J ends were trimmed by 7 bases and 1 base, with 16 bases remaining between them. CDR1 and CDR2 (germline): SEHNR, FQNEAQ (reference sequence). DNA for the CDR3: TGTGCCAGCATCCCCGACCGGGGGAGGAACACTGAAGCTTTCTTT. Amino acids: CASIPDRGRNTEAFF.

V is TRBV5-4 and J is TRBJ1-2; D is uncertain. Germline values: CDR1 SGHNT, CDR2 YYREEE (reference sequence). Deletions cut 0 bases from V and 0 bases from J, with 6 bases between. The CDR3 sequence is 14 residues long. The CDR3 DNA reads as TGTGCCAGCAGCTTGGTGGGCTCTAACTATGGCTACACCTTC. Translation gives CASSLVGSNYGYTF. Looking up the rest from reference TRBV5-4 and TRBJ1-2 gives the full variable domain: ETGVTQSPTHLIKTRGQQVTLRCSSQSGHNTVSWYQQALGQGPQFIFQYYREEENGRGNFPPRFSGLQFPNYSSELNVNALELDDSALYLCASSLVGSNYGYTFGSGTRLTVV.

The chain recombines TRBV5-4 with TRBJ2-5; 14 bases match TRBD2. The CDR3 has 16 residues. V shed 4 bases and J 6 bases; nucleotides not matched to a gene: 8. Germline values: CDR1 SGHNT, CDR2 YYREEE (reference sequence). The CDR3 coding sequence is TGTGCCAGCAGCCGACTGACTAGCGGGGGGGGAAAGACCCAGTACTTC. Translated, it gives CASSRLTSGGGKTQYF.

This clone was observed a single time. V is TRBV7-2 and J is TRBJ1-5; TRBD1 might be the D (6 bases). The CDR3 covers 15 residues. Germline V gives CDR1 SGHTA, CDR2 FQGNSA. V was trimmed by 1 base and J by 6 bases, leaving 13 bases between them. CDR3 sequence (DNA): TGTGCCAGCAGCTTAGATGCTGGGGGCGGTCAGCCCCAGCATTTT. The encoded protein is CASSLDAGGGQPQHF.

The V and J genes are TRBV7-9 and TRBJ2-1; 10 bases agree with TRBD2. The junction had 12 bases not matched to a gene; V was cut back by 4 bases and J by 9 bases. Germline V gene lookup returns CDR1 SEHNR and CDR2 FQNEAQ (reference sequence). This CDR3 spans 16 amino acids. In DNA form, the CDR3 reads TGTGCCAGCAGCTCCCGGAGCGGGGGGGGCCGGACTGAGCAGTTCTTC. Its translation: CASSSRSGGGRTEQFF.

This clone occurred once. The V and J genes are TRBV6-5 and TRBJ1-2; 7 nucleotides agree with TRBD1. The germline gives CDR1 MNHEY, CDR2 SVGAGI. V lost 7 bases and J lost 2; bases outside the gene matches: 1. The CDR3 runs to 12 residues. DNA for the CDR3: TGTGCCAGCAAGGGGGCAAACTATGGCTACACCTTC. This translates into CASKGANYGYTF.